The T cell receptor beta chain described here comes from a study of shared clonotypes between healthy human individuals. Study details: The study enrolled a couple of women and a few men aged 18 to 49.

As concerns this clone: Its specificity is not known.

Findings and caveats of the study: Unshared clonotypes carried lower generation probabilities than those common to all four donors. Clonotype sharing across donors was expected to vary with sequencing depth.

J gave up 5 bases and V 7 bases, and 13 bases lay outside the gene matches. The CDR3 has 16 amino acids. Germline CDR1 is MNHNY and CDR2 is SVGAGI (reference sequence). Assay: immunoSEQ multiplex PCR; the TCRdb copy retains only in-frame clones and omits some. The sample carries approximately 650,000 clones, just under 97% recorded once. Positive CCR7 selection of CD45RO-negative cells yielded the naive CD8 cells, and terminally differentiated effector memory CD45RA+ cells were excluded. Donors were Caucasian adults residing in Nashville, Tennessee, USA. This chain connects TRBV6-6 to TRBJ1-4, with 7 nucleotides matching TRBD1. Specimen: naive CD8+ T cells sorted from blood. The receptor comes from a woman aged 25-40 years in good health. CDR3 DNA sequence: TGTGCCAGCACCCGTAAACCGGGACAGAACAATGAAAAACTGTTTTTT. Amino acids: CASTRKPGQNNEKLFF.